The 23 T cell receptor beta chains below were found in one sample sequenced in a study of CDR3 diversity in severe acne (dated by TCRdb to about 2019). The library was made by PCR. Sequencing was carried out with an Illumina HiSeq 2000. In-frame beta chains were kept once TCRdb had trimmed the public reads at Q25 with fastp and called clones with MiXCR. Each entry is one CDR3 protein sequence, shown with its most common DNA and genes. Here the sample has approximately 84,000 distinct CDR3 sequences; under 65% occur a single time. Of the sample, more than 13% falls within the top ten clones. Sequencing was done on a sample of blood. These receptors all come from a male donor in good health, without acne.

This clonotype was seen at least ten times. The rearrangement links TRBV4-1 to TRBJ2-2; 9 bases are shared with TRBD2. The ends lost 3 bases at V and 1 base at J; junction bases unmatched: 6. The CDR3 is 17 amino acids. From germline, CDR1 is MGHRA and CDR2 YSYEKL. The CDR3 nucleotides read TGCGCCAGCAGCCACCCCAGAGCGGGAGGGAACACCGGGGAGCTGTTTTTT. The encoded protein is CASSHPRAGGNTGELFF.

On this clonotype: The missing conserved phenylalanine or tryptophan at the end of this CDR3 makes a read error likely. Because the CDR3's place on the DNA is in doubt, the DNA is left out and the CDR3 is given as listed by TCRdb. CDR3 sequence reads: CANSPGGPTMSSC. The chain is built from TRBV2 and TRBJ2-1; TRBD1 reflects the table's D call only, with no check against the DNA. Including both end residues, the CDR3 is 13 amino acids long. The germline CDR1 and CDR2 sequences are SNHLY and FYNNEI.

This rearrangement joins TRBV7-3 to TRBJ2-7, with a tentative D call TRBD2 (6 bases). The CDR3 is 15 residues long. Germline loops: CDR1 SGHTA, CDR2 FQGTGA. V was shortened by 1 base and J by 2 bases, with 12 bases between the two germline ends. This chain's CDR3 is CASSLMRGDPYEQYF. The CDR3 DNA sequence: TGTGCCAGCAGCTTAATGCGGGGTGACCCCTACGAGCAGTACTTC.

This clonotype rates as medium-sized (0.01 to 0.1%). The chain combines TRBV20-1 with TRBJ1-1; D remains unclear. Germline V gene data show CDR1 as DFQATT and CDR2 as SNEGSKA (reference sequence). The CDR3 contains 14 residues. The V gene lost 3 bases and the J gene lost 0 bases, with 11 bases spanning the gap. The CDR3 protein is CSASAGTLNTEAFF. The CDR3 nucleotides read TGCAGTGCTAGTGCGGGCACCTTGAACACTGAAGCTTTCTTT.

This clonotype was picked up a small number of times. CDR3: CASSLSGVLASYEQYF. The CDR3 coding sequence is TGTGCCAGCAGCTTGAGCGGGGTCCTCGCTTCCTACGAGCAGTACTTC. The chain combines TRBV7-2 with TRBJ2-7; 7 bases map to TRBD2. The germline gives CDR1 SGHTA, CDR2 FQGNSA. The CDR3 contains 16 residues. Trimming at V came to 3 bases and at J to 1 base, leaving 9 bases not matched to a gene.

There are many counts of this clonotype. As DNA, the CDR3 is TGTGCCAGCAGTCCCCTTCGAGGGCGGCAGCCCCAGCATTTT. It specifies CASSPLRGRQPQHF. The chain has TRBV28 and TRBJ1-5, with D hard to call. The CDR3 sequence is 14 residues long. CDR1 is MDHEN, CDR2 SYDVKM, per germline. The ends were cut back, 5 bases at V and 7 bases at J, with 15 bases in the middle.

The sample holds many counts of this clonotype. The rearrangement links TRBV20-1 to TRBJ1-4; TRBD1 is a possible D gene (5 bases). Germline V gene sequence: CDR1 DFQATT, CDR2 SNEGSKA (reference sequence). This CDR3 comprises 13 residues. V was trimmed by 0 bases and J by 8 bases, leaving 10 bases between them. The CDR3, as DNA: TGCAGTGCTAGAGACGCGGGGCAAGAAAAACTGTTTTTT. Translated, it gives CSARDAGQEKLFF.

In DNA, the CDR3 is TGTGCCAGCAGCTTAGAGGCAGGGGAAGATAACTATGGCTACACCTTC. This translates into CASSLEAGEDNYGYTF. V usage is TRBV7-6 and J usage is TRBJ1-2, with D perhaps TRBD1 (6 bases). The germline CDR1 and CDR2 sequences are SGHVS and FNYEAQ. V was trimmed by 1 base and J by 1 base, leaving 13 bases between them. The length of the CDR3 is 16 residues.

CDR3 sequence (DNA): TGCGCCAGCAGCCCCGGCGGGACAGGGGTGCCTTCACCCCTCCACTTT. Translating gives CASSPGGTGVPSPLHF. The V call is TRBV5-1, the J call TRBJ1-6, with 10 bases aligning to TRBD1. The V segment lost 4 bases and the J segment 9 bases; nucleotides outside the gene matches: 10. The CDR3 totals 16 residues. The germline gives CDR1 SGHRS, CDR2 YFSETQ.

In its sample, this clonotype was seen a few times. CDR3 bases: TGCAGTGCTAGAGATTCAGGGACAGCAGTACGAGGGCAGTACTTC. Its protein product is CSARDSGTAVRGQYF. V gene TRBV20-1 combines with J gene TRBJ2-7, with TRBD1 matching 7 bases. Per germline, CDR1 DFQATT and CDR2 SNEGSKA (reference sequence). Trimming took 0 bases from V and 9 from J; bases not matched to a gene: 14. This CDR3 comprises 15 residues.

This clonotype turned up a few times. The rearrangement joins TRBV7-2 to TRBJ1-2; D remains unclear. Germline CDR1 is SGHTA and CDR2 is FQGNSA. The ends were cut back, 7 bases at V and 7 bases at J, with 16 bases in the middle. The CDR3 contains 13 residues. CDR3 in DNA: TGTGCCAGCACCGAAGCCCTAAGTGGTGGCTACACCTTC. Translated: CASTEALSGGYTF.

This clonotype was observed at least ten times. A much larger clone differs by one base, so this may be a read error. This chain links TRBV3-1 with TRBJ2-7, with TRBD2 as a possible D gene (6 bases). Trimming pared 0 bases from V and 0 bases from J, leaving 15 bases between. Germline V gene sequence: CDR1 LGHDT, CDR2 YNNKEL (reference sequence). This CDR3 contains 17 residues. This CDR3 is CASSQESRRGSSYEQYF. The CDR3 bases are TGTGCCAGCAGCCAAGAATCGCGACGGGGGTCCTCCTACGAGCAGTACTTC.

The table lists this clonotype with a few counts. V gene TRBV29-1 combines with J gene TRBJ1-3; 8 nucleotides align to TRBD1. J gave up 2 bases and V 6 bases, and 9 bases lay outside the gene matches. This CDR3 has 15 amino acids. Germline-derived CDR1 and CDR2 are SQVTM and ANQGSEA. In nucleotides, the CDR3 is TGCAGCGTAGGAACCGGACAGGGTACTGGAAACACCATATATTTT. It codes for CSVGTGQGTGNTIYF.

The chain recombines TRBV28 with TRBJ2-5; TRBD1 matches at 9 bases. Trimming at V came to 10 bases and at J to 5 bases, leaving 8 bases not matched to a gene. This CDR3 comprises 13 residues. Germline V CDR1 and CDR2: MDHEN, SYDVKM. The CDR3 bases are TGTGCCATCCAACAGGGGGCGGGGGAGACCCAGTACTTC. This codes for CAIQQGAGETQYF. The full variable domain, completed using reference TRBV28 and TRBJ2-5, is DVKVTQSSRYLVKRTGEKVFLECVQDMDHENMFWYRQDPGLGLRLIYFSYDVKMKEKGDIPEGYSVSREKKERFSLILESASTNQTSMYLCAIQQGAGETQYFGPGTRLLVL.

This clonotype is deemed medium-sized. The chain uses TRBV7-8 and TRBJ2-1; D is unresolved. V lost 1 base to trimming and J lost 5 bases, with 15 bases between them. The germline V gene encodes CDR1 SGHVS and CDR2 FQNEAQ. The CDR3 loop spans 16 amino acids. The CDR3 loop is CASSLGTVLGDNEQFF. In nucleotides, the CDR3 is TGTGCCAGCAGCTTAGGGACGGTCCTTGGGGACAATGAGCAGTTCTTC.

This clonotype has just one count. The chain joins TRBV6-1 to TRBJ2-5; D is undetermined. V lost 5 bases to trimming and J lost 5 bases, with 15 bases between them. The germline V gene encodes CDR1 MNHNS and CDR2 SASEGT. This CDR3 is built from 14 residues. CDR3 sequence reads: CASSYSPGTETQYF. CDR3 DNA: TGTGCCAGCAGTTACTCACCGGGTACGGAGACCCAGTACTTC.

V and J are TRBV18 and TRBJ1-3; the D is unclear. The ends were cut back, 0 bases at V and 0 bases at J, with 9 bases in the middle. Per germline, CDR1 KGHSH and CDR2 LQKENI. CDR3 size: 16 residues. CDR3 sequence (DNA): TGTGCCAGCTCACCACCTGGGATCTCCTCTGGAAACACCATATATTTT. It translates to CASSPPGISSGNTIYF.

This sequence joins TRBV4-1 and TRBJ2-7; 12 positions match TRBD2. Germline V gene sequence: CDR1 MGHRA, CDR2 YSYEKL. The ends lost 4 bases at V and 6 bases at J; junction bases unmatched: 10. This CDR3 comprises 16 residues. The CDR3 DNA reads TGCGCCAGCAGCCGAGGACAGGGGACTAGCGGGTTCGAGCAGTACTTC. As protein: CASSRGQGTSGFEQYF.

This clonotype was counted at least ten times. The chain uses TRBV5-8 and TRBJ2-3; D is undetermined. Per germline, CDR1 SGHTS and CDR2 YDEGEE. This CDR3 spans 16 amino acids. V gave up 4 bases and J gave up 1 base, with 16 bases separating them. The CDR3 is CASSPPWPRGTDTQYF. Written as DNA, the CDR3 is TGTGCCAGCAGCCCGCCTTGGCCCCGGGGCACAGATACGCAGTATTTT.

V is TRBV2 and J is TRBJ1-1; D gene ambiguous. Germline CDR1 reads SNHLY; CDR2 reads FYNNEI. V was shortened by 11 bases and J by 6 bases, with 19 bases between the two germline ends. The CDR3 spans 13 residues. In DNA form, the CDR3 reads TGTGCCGGCCGGACTGTGAGGCGCGCTGAAGCTTTCTTT. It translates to CAGRTVRRAEAFF.

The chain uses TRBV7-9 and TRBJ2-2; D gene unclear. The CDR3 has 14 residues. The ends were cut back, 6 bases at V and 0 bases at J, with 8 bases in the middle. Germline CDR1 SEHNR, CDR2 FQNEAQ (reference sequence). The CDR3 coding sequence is TGTGCCAGCAGGGTGGGAACGAACACCGGGGAGCTGTTTTTT. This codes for CASRVGTNTGELFF.

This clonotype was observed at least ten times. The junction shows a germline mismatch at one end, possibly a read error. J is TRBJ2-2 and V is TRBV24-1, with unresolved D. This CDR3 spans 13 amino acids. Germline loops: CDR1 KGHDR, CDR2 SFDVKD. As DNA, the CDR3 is TGTGCTACCAGGTCAGGGAACACCGGGGAGCTGTTTTTT. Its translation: CATRSGNTGELFF.

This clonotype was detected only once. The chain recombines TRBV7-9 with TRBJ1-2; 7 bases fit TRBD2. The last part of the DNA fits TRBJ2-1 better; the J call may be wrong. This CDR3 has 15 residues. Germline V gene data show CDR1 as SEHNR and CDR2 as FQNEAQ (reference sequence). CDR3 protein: CASSPERREGNEQFF. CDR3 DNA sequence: TGTGCCAGCAGCCCCGAAAGGAGGGAGGGCAATGAGCAGTTCTTC.